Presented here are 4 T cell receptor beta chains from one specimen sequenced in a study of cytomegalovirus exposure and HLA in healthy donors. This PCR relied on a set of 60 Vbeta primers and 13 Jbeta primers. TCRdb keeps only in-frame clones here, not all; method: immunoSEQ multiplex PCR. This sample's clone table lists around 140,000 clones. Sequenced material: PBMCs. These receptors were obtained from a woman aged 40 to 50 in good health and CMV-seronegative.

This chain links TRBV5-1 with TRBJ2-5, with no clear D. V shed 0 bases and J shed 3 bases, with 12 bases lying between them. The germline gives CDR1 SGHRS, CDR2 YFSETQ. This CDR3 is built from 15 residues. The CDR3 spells CASSLAAVIEETQYF. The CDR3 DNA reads TGCGCCAGCAGCTTGGCGGCGGTAATAGAAGAGACCCAGTACTTC.

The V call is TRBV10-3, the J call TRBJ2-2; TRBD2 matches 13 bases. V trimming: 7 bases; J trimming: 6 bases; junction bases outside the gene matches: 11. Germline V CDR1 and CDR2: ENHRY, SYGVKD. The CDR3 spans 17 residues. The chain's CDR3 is CAITRLAGGDGAGELFF. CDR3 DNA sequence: TGTGCCATCACCAGACTAGCGGGGGGTGACGGGGCCGGGGAGCTGTTTTTT.

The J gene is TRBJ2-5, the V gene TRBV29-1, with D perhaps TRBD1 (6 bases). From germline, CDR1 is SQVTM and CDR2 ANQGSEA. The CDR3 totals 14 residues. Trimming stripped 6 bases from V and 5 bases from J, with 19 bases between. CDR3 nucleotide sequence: TGCAGCGTCGCGAGGGGACACTCCAGGGAGACCCAGTACTTC. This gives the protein CSVARGHSRETQYF.

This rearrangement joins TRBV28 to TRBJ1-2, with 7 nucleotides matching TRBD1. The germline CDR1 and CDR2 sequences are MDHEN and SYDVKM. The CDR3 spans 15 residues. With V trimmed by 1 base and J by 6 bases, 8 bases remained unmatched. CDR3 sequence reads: CASSLSIATGNGYTF. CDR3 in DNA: TGTGCCAGCAGTTTATCAATAGCGACAGGGAATGGCTACACCTTC.